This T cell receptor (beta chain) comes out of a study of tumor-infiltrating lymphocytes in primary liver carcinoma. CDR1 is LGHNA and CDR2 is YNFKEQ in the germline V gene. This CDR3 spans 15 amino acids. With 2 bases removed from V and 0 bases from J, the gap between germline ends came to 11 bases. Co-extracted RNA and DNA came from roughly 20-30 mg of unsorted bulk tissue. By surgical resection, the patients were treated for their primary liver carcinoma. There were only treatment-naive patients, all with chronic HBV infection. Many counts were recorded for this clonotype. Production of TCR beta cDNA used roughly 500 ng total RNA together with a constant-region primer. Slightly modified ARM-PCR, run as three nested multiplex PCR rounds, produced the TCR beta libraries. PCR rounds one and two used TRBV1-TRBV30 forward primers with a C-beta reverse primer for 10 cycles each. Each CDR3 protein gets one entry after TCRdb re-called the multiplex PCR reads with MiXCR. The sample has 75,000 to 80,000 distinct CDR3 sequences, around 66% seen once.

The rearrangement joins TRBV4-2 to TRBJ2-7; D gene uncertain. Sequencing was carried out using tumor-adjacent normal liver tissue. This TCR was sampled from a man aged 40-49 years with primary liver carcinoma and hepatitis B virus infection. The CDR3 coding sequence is TGTGCCAGCAGCCAACAAGCTCTACCCTCCTACGAGCAGTACTTC. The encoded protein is CASSQQALPSYEQYF.